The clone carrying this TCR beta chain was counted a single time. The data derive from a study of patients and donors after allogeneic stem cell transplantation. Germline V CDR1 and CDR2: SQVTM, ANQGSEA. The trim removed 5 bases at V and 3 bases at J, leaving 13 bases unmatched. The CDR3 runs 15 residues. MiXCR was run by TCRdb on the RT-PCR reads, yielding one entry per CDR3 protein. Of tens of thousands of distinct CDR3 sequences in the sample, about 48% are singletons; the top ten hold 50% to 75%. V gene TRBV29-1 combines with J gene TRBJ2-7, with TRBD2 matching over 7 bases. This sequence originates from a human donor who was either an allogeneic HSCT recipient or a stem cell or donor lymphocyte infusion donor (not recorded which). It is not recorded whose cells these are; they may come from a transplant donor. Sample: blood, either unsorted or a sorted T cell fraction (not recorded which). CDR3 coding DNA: TGCAGCGTTAGACATAACCTAGCGGCAGACTACGAGCAGTACTTC. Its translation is CSVRHNLAADYEQYF.